This TCR beta chain was identified during a study of tumor T cells in aggressive B-cell lymphoma. Here immunoSEQ multiplex PCR was the method, and the copy in TCRdb shows in-frame clones only, minus some. The sample has 2,000 to 2,500 clones, more than 75% seen once. Trimming cost V 5 bases and J 0 bases, with 8 bases left between them. The CDR3 totals 14 residues. CDR1 and CDR2 from the germline V gene are MNHNY and SVGAGI (reference sequence). What was sequenced was tumor tissue. The TCR comes from an adult with diffuse large B cell lymphoma. This chain joins TRBV6-6 and TRBJ1-5; tentatively, D is TRBD1 (6 bases). The CDR3 reads CASSRTDSNQPQHF. CDR3 nucleotides: TGTGCCAGCAGTCGGACAGATAGCAATCAGCCCCAGCATTTT.